What follows are 23 T cell receptor beta chains derived from one specimen sequenced in a study of blood T cells in healthy people across ages. Sample-barcoded 5' priming and a J-beta primer mix drove a second PCR of 7 to 11 cycles. TCRdb used MiXCR to reprocess the 5' RACE reads, holding one entry per CDR3 protein. This table has approximately 2,000,000 distinct CDR3 sequences, roughly two fifths appearing once. The sample consisted of blood. The source is a human donor in good health.

This clonotype turned up a few times. The CDR3 reads CSASQGGVGYTF. In nucleotides, the CDR3 is TGCAGTGCTAGTCAAGGGGGTGTCGGCTACACCTTC. This chain uses TRBV20-1 with TRBJ1-2; tentative D call: TRBD1 (6 bases). Germline lookup yields CDR1 DFQATT and CDR2 SNEGSKA (reference sequence). V was pared by 3 bases and J by 8 bases, with 13 bases between. The CDR3 has 12 residues.

V is TRBV29-1 and J is TRBJ2-1, with 7 bases lining up with TRBD1. Trimming removed 4 bases from V and 3 bases from J; junction bases left unmatched: 12. Germline CDR1 reads SQVTM; CDR2 reads ANQGSEA. The CDR3 totals 16 residues. CDR3 DNA sequence: TGCAGCGTTGGCACAGCAGGGGGTAAGAACTACAATGAGCAGTTCTTC. This sequence encodes CSVGTAGGKNYNEQFF.

The chain carries TRBV5-1 and TRBJ2-1; 7 bases are shared with TRBD2. CDR3 length: 18 amino acids. The trim removed 2 bases at V and 0 bases at J, leaving 11 bases unmatched. CDR1 is SGHRS and CDR2 is YFSETQ in the germline V gene. CDR3 DNA: TGCGCCAGCAGCTTCCGGCTAGCGGCCTTGAGCTCCTACAATGAGCAGTTCTTC. The encoded protein is CASSFRLAALSSYNEQFF. The full variable domain, rest sourced from reference TRBV5-1 and TRBJ2-1, is KAGVTQTPRYLIKTRGQQVTLSCSPISGHRSVSWYQQTPGQGLQFLFEYFSETQRNKGNFPGRFSGRQFSNSRSEMNVSTLELGDSALYLCASSFRLAALSSYNEQFFGPGTRLTVL.

The chain recombines TRBV6-5 with TRBJ2-1; 12 bases are a match to TRBD2. Germline assignment: CDR1 MNHEY and CDR2 SVGAGI. CDR3 size: 14 residues. V was pared by 6 bases and J by 8 bases, with 5 bases of the junction left unmatched. CDR3 nucleotide sequence: TGTGCCAGCAGGCCGGGACTAGCGGGTCATGAGCAGTTCTTC. Translation: CASRPGLAGHEQFF.

The genes are TRBV20-1 and TRBJ2-3; TRBD2 matches at 12 bases. V lost 3 bases and J lost 8; bases outside the gene matches: 12. CDR1 and CDR2 from the germline V gene are DFQATT and SNEGSKA (reference sequence). This CDR3 has 16 residues. The CDR3 nucleotides are TGCAGTGCTAGTCCTCCTAGCGGGGGGGCCATAGGTACGCAGTATTTT. Its translation is CSASPPSGGAIGTQYF.

This clonotype has a single count. The rearrangement links TRBV29-1 to TRBJ2-7; D may be TRBD1 (5 bases). The CDR3 contains 13 residues. The V end lost 4 bases, the J end lost 4 bases, and 14 bases lay between the germline ends. Germline V gene lookup returns CDR1 SQVTM and CDR2 ANQGSEA. In DNA, the CDR3 is TGCAGCGTTGGGTGGCAGGGTGGTTACGAGCAGTACTTC. Its translation: CSVGWQGGYEQYF.

The chain is built from TRBV7-8 and TRBJ2-3, with 7 bases aligning to TRBD1. The CDR3 has 17 amino acids. The germline gives CDR1 SGHVS, CDR2 FQNEAQ. The V and J ends lost 0 bases and 3 bases, in that order; junction bases with no gene match: 9. The CDR3 is CASSLAAWDRKTDTQYF. The CDR3 DNA sequence: TGTGCCAGCAGCTTAGCCGCTTGGGACAGAAAAACAGATACGCAGTATTTT.

The chain carries TRBV9 and TRBJ2-7, with D possibly TRBD2 on 5 matching bases. Trimming removed 0 bases from V and 3 bases from J, with 13 bases in between. CDR3 length: 15 amino acids. From germline, CDR1 is SGDLS and CDR2 YYNGEE. DNA of the CDR3: TGTGCCAGCAGCGTAGAGCTAGCCGGGGACTACGAGCAGTACTTC. Its translation is CASSVELAGDYEQYF.

This clonotype was seen a few times. The rearrangement links TRBV10-3 to TRBJ1-5; D is uncertain. Trimming shortened V by 4 bases and J by 5 bases, and 12 bases separated the two germline ends. The V gene's germline CDR1 is ENHRY and CDR2 SYGVKD. This CDR3 contains 14 residues. CDR3 sequence (DNA): TGTGCCATCAGTGCTAGCGACTGGGATCAGCCCCAGCATTTT. Residues: CAISASDWDQPQHF.

This chain joins TRBV9 and TRBJ2-7; D possibly corresponds to TRBD1 (8 bases). V was pared by 3 bases and J by 0 bases, with 13 bases between. Looked up from germline, CDR1 is SGDLS and CDR2 is YYNGEE. The CDR3 has 15 amino acids. The CDR3 is CASSGGGQVSYEQYF. The CDR3 bases are TGTGCCAGCAGCGGGGGGGGACAGGTCTCCTACGAGCAGTACTTC.

The rearrangement joins TRBV5-1 to TRBJ1-1; weak D call: TRBD1 (6 bases). The V end was cut by 0 bases, the J end by 6 bases, with 15 bases between. The CDR3 is 15 amino acids. The germline gives CDR1 SGHRS, CDR2 YFSETQ. CDR3 DNA sequence: TGCGCCAGCAGCTTGGTGGTGTCAGGGGTTTCTGAAGCTTTCTTT. It is translated as CASSLVVSGVSEAFF.

This sequence joins TRBV6-1 and TRBJ1-2; unclear D gene. CDR1 and CDR2 (germline): MNHNS, SASEGT. This CDR3 is 12 amino acids long. Trimming pared 2 bases from V and 7 bases from J, leaving 8 bases between. The CDR3 bases are TGTGCCAGCAGTGAATATTGGGCTGGCTACACCTTC. Translated, it gives CASSEYWAGYTF.

Points on this clonotype: At one end, the junction sequence differs from germline, possibly due to a read error. The chain carries TRBV7-2 and TRBJ1-4; D is possibly TRBD1 (6 bases). Germline V gene sequence: CDR1 SGHTA, CDR2 FQGNSA. The CDR3 consists of 15 residues. The CDR3 DNA follows: TGTGCCAGCAGCTTAGGTGGGGGGCGGCATGAAGAACTGTTTTTT. Amino acids: CASSLGGGRHEELFF.

A remark on this clonotype: A junction end diverges from the germline sequence, so it may reflect a read error. The chain employs TRBV27 and TRBJ2-1; TRBD2 aligns across 7 bases. Germline CDR1 is MNHEY and CDR2 is SMNVEV (reference sequence). The length of the CDR3 is 15 residues. The CDR3 reads CASRELATPYSEQFF. The CDR3 coding sequence is TGTGCCAGCAGAGAACTAGCGACTCCCTACAGTGAGCAGTTCTTC.

The chain joins TRBV9 to TRBJ1-2; no clear D gene. Trimming shortened V by 0 bases and J by 4 bases, and 7 bases separated the two germline ends. This CDR3 contains 13 residues. CDR1 and CDR2 (germline): SGDLS, YYNGEE. In nucleotides, the CDR3 is TGTGCCAGCAGCGTAGGGCAGCGCTATGGCTACACCTTC. Translation gives CASSVGQRYGYTF. The full variable domain, its missing parts supplied by reference TRBV9 and TRBJ1-2, is DSGVTQTPKHLITATGQRVTLRCSPRSGDLSVYWYQQSLDQGLQFLIQYYNGEERAKGNILERFSAQQFPDLHSELNLSSLELGDSALYFCASSVGQRYGYTFGSGTRLTVV.

The chain employs TRBV7-8 and TRBJ2-7; possible D gene TRBD2, 6 bases. Germline V gives CDR1 SGHVS, CDR2 FQNEAQ. V was clipped by 5 bases and J by 3 bases, with 20 bases between them. This CDR3 region has 16 residues. The CDR3 bases are TGTGCCAGCAGCCGATACACACGACTGGACTACTACGAGCAGTACTTC. Translated, it gives CASSRYTRLDYYEQYF.

V and J are TRBV6-5 and TRBJ2-5; 8 nucleotides agree with TRBD1. V lost 6 bases and J lost 0; bases outside the gene matches: 6. This CDR3 comprises 15 residues. Per germline, CDR1 MNHEY and CDR2 SVGAGI. The CDR3 DNA reads TGTGCCAGCAGCCACAGGGGGGATTACCAAGAGACCCAGTACTTC. Translation gives CASSHRGDYQETQYF.

The rearrangement joins TRBV7-2 to TRBJ2-3; 8 nucleotides line up with TRBD1. CDR3 length: 19 residues. Trimming cost V 2 bases and J 1 base; bases outside gene matches: 14. Per germline, CDR1 SGHTA and CDR2 FQGNSA. CDR3 bases: TGTGCCAGCAGCTTACGATTCTCGATCGAGACAGGGGGCACAGATACGCAGTATTTT. Amino acid sequence: CASSLRFSIETGGTDTQYF.

This clonotype was detected only a few times. The gene calls are TRBV2 and TRBJ2-5, with D unresolved. Trimming shortened V by 7 bases and J by 3 bases, and 9 bases separated the two germline ends. This CDR3 spans 12 amino acids. Looked up from germline, CDR1 is SNHLY and CDR2 is FYNNEI. CDR3 sequence (DNA): TGTGCCAGCAAATGGGAAGAAGAGACCCAGTACTTC. It translates to CASKWEEETQYF.

The chain combines TRBV29-1 with TRBJ2-3, with 7 bases that match TRBD2. The germline V gene has CDR1 SQVTM and CDR2 ANQGSEA. V shed 5 bases, J shed 4 bases, and the junction held 3 bases outside the gene matches. The CDR3 extends over 12 amino acids. CDR3 sequence (DNA): TGCAGCGTTCGGGGGGTGGCAGATACGCAGTATTTT. It specifies CSVRGVADTQYF.

This clonotype was seen more than once but under ten times. V and J are TRBV7-9 and TRBJ2-1; TRBD1 might be the D (5 bases). V was pared by 1 base and J by 0 bases, with 13 bases between. The CDR3 contains 17 residues. Germline V CDR1 and CDR2: SEHNR, FQNEAQ (reference sequence). CDR3 sequence (DNA): TGTGCCAGCAGCTTAGGGGGCCCGATAAGCTCCTACAATGAGCAGTTCTTC. Amino acid sequence: CASSLGGPISSYNEQFF.

The CDR3 DNA reads as TGCGCCAGCAGCTCTGGACTTTCTCCCTTGGGCCCCCTGCAGTATTTT. Residues: CASSSGLSPLGPLQYF. The rearrangement joins TRBV5-1 to TRBJ2-3; possible D gene TRBD2, 5 bases. Trimming left V 3 bases short and J 11 bases short, with 25 bases between. This CDR3 contains 16 residues. The germline gives CDR1 SGHRS, CDR2 YFSETQ.

V is TRBV3-1 and J is TRBJ2-3; 8 nucleotides line up with TRBD2. Germline V gene sequence: CDR1 LGHDT, CDR2 YNNKEL (reference sequence). The CDR3 runs to 15 residues. V gave up 4 bases and J gave up 2 bases; unmatched junction bases: 5. CDR3 bases: TGTGCCAGCAGCCTTGGACTAGCCTACACAGATACGCAGTATTTT. Residues: CASSLGLAYTDTQYF.